These 2 T cell receptor beta chains were all obtained from the same sample, sequenced in a study of T-cell memory formation after mild COVID-19. MiXCR, run by TCRdb on the 5' RACE reads, gives a single entry per CDR3 protein. Here the sample spans about 6,100 distinct CDR3 sequences, around a fifth being singletons. The sequencing input was PBMCs or a T cell subset sorted from them (not recorded which). The source is an adult woman who had mild COVID-19 (a few samples of this study predate the infection). Cell type and time point are not known.

The chain employs TRBV5-6 and TRBJ2-7, with D unclear. CDR3 length: 14 amino acids. V was cut by 1 base and J by 0 bases, with 8 bases left in between. Germline CDR1 and CDR2: SGHDT and YYEEEE. In nucleotides, the CDR3 is TGTGCCAGCAGCTTGAGGGTCGTCTCCTACGAGCAGTACTTC. Encoded protein: CASSLRVVSYEQYF. Supplemented by reference TRBV5-6 and TRBJ2-7, the full variable domain reads DAGVTQSPTHLIKTRGQQVTLRCSPKSGHDTVSWYQQALGQGPQFIFQYYEEEERQRGNFPDRFSGHQFPNYSSELNVNALLLGDSALYLCASSLRVVSYEQYFGPGTRLTVT.

This chain uses TRBV7-6 with TRBJ2-1; TRBD2 matches 7 bases. This CDR3 has 14 amino acids. Germline V gene lookup returns CDR1 SGHVS and CDR2 FNYEAQ. V gave up 1 base and J gave up 5 bases; unmatched junction bases: 2. This CDR3 reads CASSLERDDNEQFF. The CDR3, as DNA: TGTGCCAGCAGCTTAGAGCGGGATGACAATGAGCAGTTCTTC.